This paragraph reports one T cell receptor beta chain. This clone occurred once. Its antigen specificity is not known. Base qualities are missing; no much larger clone stands one base away. Sample treatment or condition, as interpreted from the label and publication: over 15 received Ad26.COV2.S at low or high dose, single or two shots; 5 received placebo; per-sample allocation not given. For vaccine and placebo recipients, the sequenced repertoires came from samples collected on day 63 after the first injection. Cohort 1b enrolled around 24 adults aged 18-55 years at a single site in Boston, USA, between 29 July and 7 August 2020. As a vaccine, Ad26.COV2.S was a replication-incompetent adenovirus type 26 vector that expressed a prefusion-stabilized SARS-CoV-2 spike protein derived from the original Wuhan strain. The CDR3, cysteine through phenylalanine, is 17 amino acids long. The CDR3 DNA has 51 bases and is translated from base 1. V is trimmed back by 4 bases and J by 0 bases, and the junction contains 7 bases that no gene match accounts for. Via the germline V gene (reference sequence), CDR1 is MNHEY and CDR2 SMNVEV.

The data derive from a study of Ad26.COV2.S vaccination and SARS-CoV-2 variants (dated by TCRdb to the early 2020s). At the level of the whole study: Vaccine-arm donors came from COV1001, a multicentre, randomized, double-blind, placebo-controlled phase I-IIa trial of Ad26.COV2.S in healthy adults. Dosing of Ad26.COV2.S was intramuscular, at either 5x10^10 or 1x10^11 viral particles, delivered as one shot or as two shots spaced 56 days apart. Trial participants were randomized into five groups of five, in which low-dose or high-dose Ad26.COV2.S was given once or twice, or placebo was given on both occasions. Throughout the experiments and outcome assessment, investigators stayed blinded to trial group allocation. TCRbeta repertoire sequencing served as the tool for gauging how specific and how broad the SARS-CoV-2-reactive T cell receptors were following Ad26.COV2.S vaccination. A total of around 32 samples were included in the TCR-sequenced set, comprising roughly 19 Ad26.COV2.S vaccine recipients, 5 placebo recipients and 8 SARS-CoV-2 convalescent individuals.

TCRbeta CDR3 regions were sequenced with the immunoSEQ Assay. After extraction, genomic DNA underwent amplification by bias-controlled multiplex PCR, followed by high-throughput sequencing. Regarding the original processing steps: To quantify the absolute abundance of each unique TCRbeta CDR3 region, sequences were collapsed and filtered. T cell fraction was estimated by normalizing TCRbeta template counts to usable DNA, with usable DNA measured through amplification of reference genes found in all nucleated cells. Repertoire TCRs were annotated as SARS-CoV-2-specific when V gene, CDR3 amino acid sequence and J gene were exactly matched to a known reactive TCR set. MIRA supplied the reference SARS-CoV-2 TCR set, which was filtered for enrichment in COVID-19-positive ImmuneCODE repertoires so that public or cross-reactive TCRs were removed. Using the MIRA antigens, annotated TCRs were further analysed by specific ORF or by position within an ORF. Depth was the summed frequency of annotated unique rearrangements, while breadth was defined as annotated unique rearrangements over total unique productive rearrangements. TCR breadth was compared between groups using two-sided Wilcoxon rank-sum tests. In TCRdb, the immuneACCESS table is reduced to in-frame sequences with V and J assigned. These tables do not hold every clone; where another copy was compared, an unresolved V gene accounts for under half, and the others remain unexplained. V and J calls and clone size are those listed in that table; D and trimming were worked out from the DNA. This sample lists 320,000 or so clones; roughly 88% were detected once. Approximately 5.8% of the sample is held by the ten biggest clonotypes.

What the work shows at the level of the full study, not this receptor alone: The authors noted that the TCR breadth and depth analyses may have underestimated total T cell responses. Ad26.COV2.S recipients had higher spike-specific TCR breadth than placebo recipients (P = 0.0014). Comparable non-spike TCR breadth was observed between vaccine and placebo recipients, consistent with only spike being contained in the vaccine. The study lacked the statistical power to compare responses across vaccine doses or regimens. After vaccination, substantial breadth of spike-specific CD8+ and CD4+ T cell responses was reported.

The receptor chain draws on TRBV27 and TRBJ2-3; 10 bases in the middle match TRBD2. This specimen was peripheral blood, taken in a trial of Ad26.COV2.S vaccine versus placebo. This receptor was identified in a person aged 18-60 years who received the Ad26.COV2.S COVID-19 vaccine or a placebo. CDR3 reads: CASSSRTSGTSTDTQYF. The DNA is TGTGCCAGCAGTTCCAGGACTAGCGGTACTAGCACAGATACGCAGTATTTT.